A selection of T cell receptor beta chains follows, all from one sample in a study of blood T cell repertoires in COVID-19. Profiling relied on immunoSEQ multiplex PCR, and the TCRdb table lists in-frame clones only, not all of them. The sample includes 150,000 to 200,000 clones, 70% to 90% of them seen just once. Sequencing was performed on peripheral blood. These receptors were taken from a man aged 18 to 29 who had recovered from COVID-19. CDR3s include the opening cysteine and the closing phenylalanine or tryptophan. Fields, in order: clone size, D gene, J gene, V gene, CDR3 length, CDR3 DNA, CDR3 protein. D genes are given only for firm matches. Not all rows give a size; the values are once, few, many and, for expanded clones, a class.

-	TRBD2	TRBJ2-2	TRBV5-1	16	TGCGCCAGCAGCTGGGAGCGGGAGGGGAACACCGGGGAGCTGTTTTTT	CASSWEREGNTGELFF
-	TRBD1	TRBJ2-5	TRBV27	14	TGTGCCAGTGGGGGACAGGGGCAGGGGGAGACCCAGTACTTC	CASGGQGQGETQYF
-	TRBD2	TRBJ2-1	TRBV3-1/TRBV3-2	16	TGTGCCAGCAGCCTTCTTTCGACTAGCGGGAGCTATGAGCAGTTCTTC	CASSLLSTSGSYEQFF
-	-	TRBJ2-5	TRBV5-8	14	TGTGCCAGCAGCCCCCGGGTCGGATACCGGACCCAGTACTTC	CASSPRVGYRTQYF
-	-	TRBJ2-7	TRBV24-1	12	TGTGCCACCATGGGGGGTGACTACGAGCAGTACTTC	CATMGGDYEQYF
-	TRBD1	TRBJ1-6	TRBV5-4	15	TGTGCCAGCAGCGCCCCGGGACAGACTAATTCACCCCTCCACTTT	CASSAPGQTNSPLHF
-	TRBD1	TRBJ1-1	TRBV10-3	13	TGTGCCATCAGGGGACAGGGGGATACTGAAGCTTTCTTT	CAIRGQGDTEAFF
few	-	TRBJ1-2	TRBV2	14	TGTGCCAGCAAGGTGACTTACATACGAGGGGGCTACACCTTC	CASKVTYIRGGYTF
-	TRBD2	TRBJ2-1	TRBV7-2	16	TGTGCCAGCAGCTTAAGAGCGGGATCTTACTACAATGAGCAGTTCTTC	CASSLRAGSYYNEQFF
-	TRBD1	TRBJ2-5	TRBV18	15	TGTGCCAGCTCACAGGGACAGGGGGGACAAGAGACCCAGTACTTC	CASSQGQGGQETQYF
-	-	TRBJ2-7	TRBV2	14	TGTGCCAGCAAGGGGGGGGCGGGGGACTACGAGCAGTACTTC	CASKGGAGDYEQYF
once	-	TRBJ1-6	TRBV21-1	18	TGTGCCAGCAGCAAAACACTGCCGAGGGACATCTATAATTCACCCCTCCACTTT	CASSKTLPRDIYNSPLHF